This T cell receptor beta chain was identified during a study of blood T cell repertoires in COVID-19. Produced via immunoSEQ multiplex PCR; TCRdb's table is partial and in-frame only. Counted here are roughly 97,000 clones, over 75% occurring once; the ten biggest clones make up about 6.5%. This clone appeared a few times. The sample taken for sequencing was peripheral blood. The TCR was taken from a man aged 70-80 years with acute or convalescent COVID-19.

The CDR3 reads CASSFPLGGRNYGYTF. The CDR3 DNA reads TGTGCCAGCAGTTTCCCCTTGGGAGGGAGGAACTATGGCTACACCTTC. V and J are TRBV28 and TRBJ1-2; D ambiguous. Germline V gives CDR1 MDHEN, CDR2 SYDVKM. V dropped 3 bases and J dropped 2 bases, with 16 bases sitting between them. This CDR3 spans 16 amino acids.